This TCR beta chain was found in a study of cytomegalovirus exposure and HLA in healthy donors. Study context: Out of 150 million to 200 million T cells, an earlier analysis found some 120 million unique TCR beta sequences in total.

Details on this clone: Its target is not known.

With 60 Vbeta and 13 Jbeta primers, the PCR was carried out. This table comes from immunoSEQ multiplex PCR, and its TCRdb copy is limited to in-frame clones, with some not included. The table shows roughly 150,000 clones, with about four fifths occurring only once. Study findings and constraints: Sequencing had likely introduced a cluster of highly shared sequence variants as an artifact. Association of a missense DCLRE1C variant with TCR beta V- and J-gene trimming was reported in a later analysis. Available immune exposure information was restricted to CMV serostatus only.

Germline V CDR1 and CDR2: GTSNPN, SVGIG (reference sequence). The CDR3 covers 16 residues. The V end lost 1 base, the J end lost 4 bases, and 17 bases lay between the germline ends. The sequence was collected from a young man in good health and CMV-seronegative. Sequenced material: PBMCs. The chain carries TRBV30 and TRBJ1-5, with D perhaps matching TRBD1 (5 bases). CDR3 amino acids: CAWSAPLGGSNQPQHF. The CDR3 DNA is TGTGCCTGGAGTGCACCGTTGGGGGGATCGAATCAGCCCCAGCATTTT.